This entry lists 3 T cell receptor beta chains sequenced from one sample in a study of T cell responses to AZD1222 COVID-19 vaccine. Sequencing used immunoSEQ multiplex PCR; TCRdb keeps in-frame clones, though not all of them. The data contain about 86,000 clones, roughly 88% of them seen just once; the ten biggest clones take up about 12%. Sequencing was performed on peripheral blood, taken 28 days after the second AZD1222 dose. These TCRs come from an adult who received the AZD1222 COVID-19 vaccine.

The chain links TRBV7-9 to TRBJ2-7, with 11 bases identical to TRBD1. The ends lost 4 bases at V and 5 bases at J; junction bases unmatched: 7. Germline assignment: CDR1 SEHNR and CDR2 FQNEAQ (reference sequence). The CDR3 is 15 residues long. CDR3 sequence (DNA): TGTGCCAGCAGCTGGGCCTGGGACAGGGGGGACGAGCAGTACTTC. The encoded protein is CASSWAWDRGDEQYF.

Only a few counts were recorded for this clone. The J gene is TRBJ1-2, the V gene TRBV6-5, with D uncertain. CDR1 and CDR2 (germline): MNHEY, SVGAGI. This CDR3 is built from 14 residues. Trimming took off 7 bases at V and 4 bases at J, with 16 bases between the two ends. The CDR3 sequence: CASIPQTPSYGYTF. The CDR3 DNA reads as TGTGCCAGCATCCCCCAGACCCCCAGCTATGGCTACACCTTC.

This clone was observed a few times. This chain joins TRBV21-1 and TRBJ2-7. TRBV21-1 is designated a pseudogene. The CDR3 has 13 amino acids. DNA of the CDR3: TGTGCCAGCAGCAAAGCGCACTCCTACGAGCAGTACTTC. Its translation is CASSKAHSYEQYF.